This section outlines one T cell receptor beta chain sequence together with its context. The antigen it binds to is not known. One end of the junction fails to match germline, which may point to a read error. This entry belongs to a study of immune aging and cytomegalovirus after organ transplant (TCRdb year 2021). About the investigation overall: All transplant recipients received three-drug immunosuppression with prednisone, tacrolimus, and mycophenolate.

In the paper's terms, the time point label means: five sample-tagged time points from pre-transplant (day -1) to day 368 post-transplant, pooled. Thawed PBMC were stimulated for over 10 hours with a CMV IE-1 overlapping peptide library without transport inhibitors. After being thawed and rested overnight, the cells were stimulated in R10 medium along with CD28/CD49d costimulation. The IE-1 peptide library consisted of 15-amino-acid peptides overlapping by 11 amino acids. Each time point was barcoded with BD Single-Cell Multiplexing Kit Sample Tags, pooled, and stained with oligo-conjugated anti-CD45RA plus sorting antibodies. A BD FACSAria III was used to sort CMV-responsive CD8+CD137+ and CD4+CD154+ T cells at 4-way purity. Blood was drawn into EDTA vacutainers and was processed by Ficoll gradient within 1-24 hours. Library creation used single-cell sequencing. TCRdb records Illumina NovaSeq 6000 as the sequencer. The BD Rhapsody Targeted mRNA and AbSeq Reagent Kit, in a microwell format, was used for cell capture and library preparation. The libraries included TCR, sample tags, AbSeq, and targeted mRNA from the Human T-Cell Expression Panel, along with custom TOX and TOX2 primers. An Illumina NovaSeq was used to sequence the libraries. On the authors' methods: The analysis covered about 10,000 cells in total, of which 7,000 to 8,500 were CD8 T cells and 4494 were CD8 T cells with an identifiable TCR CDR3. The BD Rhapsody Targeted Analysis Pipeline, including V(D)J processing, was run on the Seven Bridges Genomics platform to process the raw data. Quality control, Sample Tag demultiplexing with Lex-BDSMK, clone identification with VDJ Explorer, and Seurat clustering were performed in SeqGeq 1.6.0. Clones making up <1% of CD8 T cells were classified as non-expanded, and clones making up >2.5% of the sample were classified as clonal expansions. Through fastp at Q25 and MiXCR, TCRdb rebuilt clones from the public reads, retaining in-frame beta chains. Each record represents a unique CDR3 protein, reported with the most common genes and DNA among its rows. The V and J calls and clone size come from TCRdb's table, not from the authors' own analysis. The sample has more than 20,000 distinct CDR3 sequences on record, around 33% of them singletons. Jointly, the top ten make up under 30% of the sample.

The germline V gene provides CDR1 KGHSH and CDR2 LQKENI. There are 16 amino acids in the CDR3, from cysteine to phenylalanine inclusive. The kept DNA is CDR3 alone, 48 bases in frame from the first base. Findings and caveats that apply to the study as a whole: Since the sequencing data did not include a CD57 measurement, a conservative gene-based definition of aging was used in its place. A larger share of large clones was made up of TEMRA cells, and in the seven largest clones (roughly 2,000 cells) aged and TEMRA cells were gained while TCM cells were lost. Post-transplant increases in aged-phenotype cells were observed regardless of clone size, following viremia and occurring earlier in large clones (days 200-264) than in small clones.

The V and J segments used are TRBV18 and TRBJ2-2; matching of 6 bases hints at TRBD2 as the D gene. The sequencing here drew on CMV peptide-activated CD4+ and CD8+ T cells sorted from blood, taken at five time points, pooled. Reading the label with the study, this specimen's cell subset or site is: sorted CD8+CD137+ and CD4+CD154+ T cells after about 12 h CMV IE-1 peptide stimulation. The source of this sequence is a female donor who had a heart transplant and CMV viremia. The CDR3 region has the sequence CASSPFALTNAGGLFF. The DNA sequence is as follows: TGTGCCAGCTCACCGTTTGCACTTACGAACGCCGGGGGGCTGTTTTTT.